This T cell receptor beta chain is drawn from a study of T cell clonality in common variable immunodeficiency. This clone was recorded many times. TCRdb's copy holds only in-frame clones and misses some; the assay was immunoSEQ multiplex PCR. Recorded here are about 64,000 clones, with no singletons, and the ten leading clones hold roughly 1.6%. Most patients and controls had Caucasian heritage. Material for sequencing was peripheral blood mononuclear cells. This receptor was taken from a person aged 18-70 years in good health.

The CDR3: CSVIYFLGGSGNTIYF. Partial CDR3 DNA: TGCAGCGTTATATATTTCCTAGGGGGCTCTGGAAACACC. V and J are TRBV29-1 and TRBJ1-3; maybe TRBD1 (6 bases). The missing CDR3 end, 3 residues past where the read stops, is filled in from the germline J gene. CDR1 and CDR2 from the germline V gene are SQVTM and ANQGSEA. This CDR3 has 16 residues. The germline V and J ends were trimmed by 5 bases and 0 bases, with 17 bases remaining between them.